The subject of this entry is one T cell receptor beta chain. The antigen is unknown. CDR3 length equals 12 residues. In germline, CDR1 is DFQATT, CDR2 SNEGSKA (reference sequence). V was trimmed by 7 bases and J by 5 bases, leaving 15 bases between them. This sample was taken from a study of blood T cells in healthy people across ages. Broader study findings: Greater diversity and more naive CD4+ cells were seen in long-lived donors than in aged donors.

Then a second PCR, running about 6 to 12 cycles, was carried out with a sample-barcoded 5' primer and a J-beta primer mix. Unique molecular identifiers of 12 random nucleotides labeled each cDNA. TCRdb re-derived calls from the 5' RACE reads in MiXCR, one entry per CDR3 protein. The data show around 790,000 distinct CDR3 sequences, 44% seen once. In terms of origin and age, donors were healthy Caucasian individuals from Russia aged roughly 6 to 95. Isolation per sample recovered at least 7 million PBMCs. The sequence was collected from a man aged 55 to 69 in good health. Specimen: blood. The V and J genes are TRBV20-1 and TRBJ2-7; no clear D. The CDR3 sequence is CSVLVASHEQYF. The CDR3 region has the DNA TGCAGTGTTCTTGTTGCTTCTCACGAGCAGTACTTC.